This T cell receptor beta chain was obtained from a study of T cell responses to AZD1222 COVID-19 vaccine (dated by TCRdb to about 2021). Context from the whole study: Because spike-specific TCR depth and breadth did not differ between the two schedules, AZD1222 recipients who got a second dose at roughly 4 weeks were pooled with those who got a second dose at roughly 12 weeks. Enrollment into the trials was organized by age into subgroups of 18-55, 56-69 and 70-plus years, and those subgroups contained about 150, 27 and 61 TCR-sequenced participants, respectively. TCR sequencing covered approximately 230 trial participants: roughly 200 given two doses of AZD1222 and about 26 given two doses of MenACWY control vaccine.

The CDR3 regions of human TCRbeta chains were subjected to immunosequencing. The study's processing was this. Repertoire TCRs were matched against a reference library of SARS-CoV-2-specific TCRs generated with the MIRA antigen-specificity platform. Breadth was defined as the fraction of unique TCRs that were SARS-CoV-2-associated, and depth was defined as the fraction of total T cells that were SARS-CoV-2-associated. Using the MIRA data, each spike-specific TCR was mapped to the spike region that the TCR reacts to and placed in a CD4 or CD8 class. Log10-transformed breadth and depth values were compared by one-way ANOVA with Sidak's multiple comparisons tests. Entries here come from immuneACCESS through TCRdb and include only in-frame sequences with V and J called. Some clones fail to appear in such tables; in the studies checked, an unresolved V gene covers under half of the shortfall, and the cause of the remainder is unknown. V and J calls and clone size are as listed in that table; D and trimming were resolved from the DNA. The sample data list 120,000 or so clones, and less than 90% of these were observed just once. 28% of the sample rests with the top ten.

As concerns this clone: Its antigen remains unidentified. No much larger clone is present one base from it, and per-base qualities are unavailable.

Taken with the paper, the label for time point translates to: baseline before first vaccination. Vaccinee samples were obtained from the UK trials COV001 and COV002, which included a single-blind randomized controlled phase 2/3 trial of AZD1222 (ChAdOx1 nCoV-19) in healthy adults. For TCRbeta chain sequencing, PBMC samples from trial participants were taken at day 0 and at day 28 after the second dose. CDR1 is given as LGHNT and CDR2 as FRNRAP, both from the germline V gene. The CDR3 measures 15 amino acids from cysteine to phenylalanine. The read is trimmed to its CDR3 DNA, 45 bases read in frame from base 1. V was cut back by 5 bases and J by 6 bases, leaving a gap of 16 bases between them. General conclusions and limits of the study: No day 14 peak-response samples were available, so repertoires were characterized only after the peak T cell response. The 56-69-year group was small, and its depth increase did not reach significance, likely because of low power. The whole spike protein was spanned by vaccine-associated CD4 TCRs, and dominant responses were seen in regions 160-218 and 743-854. Reportedly, close to half of the unique spike-specific TCRs recognized epitopes lying outside the regions that are mutated in the B.1.351 and B.1.1.7 variants. Participants were mostly white British and included more females than males, and it was suggested by the authors that clonal diversity may have been underestimated. Conclusions about previously exposed vaccinees are limited because only six or seven AZD1222 recipients were SARS-CoV-2 seropositive at baseline. After two AZD1222 doses, both the breadth and the depth of spike-specific TCRs were significantly higher than at day 0 and than in MenACWY recipients.

Sequenced here: peripheral blood, sampled on day 0 of AZD1222 vaccination. The rearranged chain carries TRBV12-5 and TRBJ2-2; the D region possibly corresponds to TRBD2 (6 bases align). This receptor was obtained from an adult in good health. The DNA sequence follows: TGTGCTAGTGGTCGCCCTTGGGGGGTCGCCGGGGAGCTGTTTTTT. The resulting protein is CASGRPWGVAGELFF.